Below, 9 T cell receptor beta chains from the same sample are listed, as sequenced in a study of shared clonotypes between healthy human individuals (dated by TCRdb to 2018 to 2020). The library was obtained by the immunoSEQ multiplex PCR assay. TCRdb mirrors the immuneACCESS table, restricted to in-frame sequences. Some clones are absent from its copies; in checked studies, under half trace to an unresolved V gene, and the reason for the others is unknown. Here the sample has roughly 1.4 million clones; around 98.5% occur a single time. The ten most abundant clones make up 0.3% to 0.45% of the sample. Source material: naive CD4+ T cells sorted from blood. The sample's cell subset or site label is to be understood as: CD45RA+ positively selected. The receptors here all came from a man in his thirties or forties in good health.

The chain is built from TRBV28 and TRBJ2-1; no clear D gene. The CDR3 runs 14 residues. Trimming stripped 9 bases from V and 10 bases from J, with 22 bases between. Germline CDR1 and CDR2: MDHEN and SYDVKM. CDR3 loop: CASGDNTVRLEQFF. The CDR3 DNA is TGTGCCAGTGGGGATAATACAGTGCGGTTAGAGCAGTTCTTC. Complete variable domain (other parts from reference TRBV28 and TRBJ2-1): DVKVTQSSRYLVKRTGEKVFLECVQDMDHENMFWYRQDPGLGLRLIYFSYDVKMKEKGDIPEGYSVSREKKERFSLILESASTNQTSMYLCASGDNTVRLEQFFGPGTRLTVL.

The chain uses TRBV27 and TRBJ2-3; D is perhaps TRBD2 (6 bases). The V end was cut by 5 bases, the J end by 8 bases, with 11 bases between. In germline, CDR1 is MNHEY, CDR2 SMNVEV (reference sequence). The CDR3 extends over 12 amino acids. CDR3 loop: CASSRGLATQYF. DNA of the CDR3: TGTGCCAGCAGTCGGGGACTTGCTACGCAGTATTTT.

This chain uses TRBV10-2 with TRBJ2-7, with D unresolved. Germline V gene lookup returns CDR1 WSHSY and CDR2 SAAADI. Trimming pared 2 bases from V and 2 bases from J, leaving 4 bases between. The CDR3 is 12 residues long. The CDR3 bases are TGCGCCAGCAGTGAGGCGCCCTACGAGCAGTACTTC. This codes for CASSEAPYEQYF.

This clone was recorded once. The chain is built from TRBV5-1 and TRBJ2-6; D ambiguous. V lost 1 base, J lost 0 bases, and 8 bases lay in between. The CDR3 is 16 residues long. Germline CDR1 SGHRS, CDR2 YFSETQ. In nucleotides, the CDR3 is TGCGCCAGCAGCTTGACAGAAAACTCTGGGGCCAACGTCCTGACTTTC. It yields the protein CASSLTENSGANVLTF.

CDR3 residues: CASSDGAQPYNEQFF. The CDR3 bases are TGTGCCAGCAGTGATGGGGCACAACCCTACAATGAGCAGTTCTTC. The rearrangement links TRBV6-4 to TRBJ2-1; possibly TRBD1 for D (5 bases). Germline assignment: CDR1 MRHNA and CDR2 SNTAGT. The CDR3 consists of 15 residues. Trimming took 3 bases from V and 2 from J, leaving 11 bases between them.

This sequence joins TRBV7-6 and TRBJ2-6; 9 bases are a match to TRBD1. The CDR3 totals 18 residues. The trim removed 1 base at V and 0 bases at J, leaving 4 bases unmatched. Germline CDR1 SGHVS, CDR2 FNYEAQ. The CDR3 reads CASSLGTGVTSGANVLTF. CDR3 DNA: TGTGCCAGCAGCTTAGGGACAGGGGTTACCTCTGGGGCCAACGTCCTGACTTTC.

V usage is TRBV5-1 and J usage is TRBJ2-3; 9 bases map to TRBD1. J gave up 6 bases and V 5 bases, and 7 bases lay outside the gene matches. The germline gives CDR1 SGHRS, CDR2 YFSETQ. The CDR3 covers 14 residues. CDR3 in DNA: TGCGCCAGCAGTTTTGGACAGGGGTTCGATACGCAGTATTTT. It is translated as CASSFGQGFDTQYF. Complete variable domain (other parts from reference TRBV5-1 and TRBJ2-3): KAGVTQTPRYLIKTRGQQVTLSCSPISGHRSVSWYQQTPGQGLQFLFEYFSETQRNKGNFPGRFSGRQFSNSRSEMNVSTLELGDSALYLCASSFGQGFDTQYFGPGTRLTVL.

Turning to this clone: This same CDR3 is encoded by further DNA sequences in the sample. The V call is TRBV5-1, the J call TRBJ2-2; maybe TRBD1 (6 bases). Between the trimmed V and J ends, which lost 4 bases and 2 bases, there was a span of 12 bases. The germline gives CDR1 SGHRS, CDR2 YFSETQ. There are 15 residues in the CDR3. The CDR3 spells CASSPRTANTGELFF. The CDR3 nucleotides are TGCGCCAGCAGCCCACGGACAGCAAACACCGGGGAGCTGTTTTTT.

The V gene is TRBV29-1, the J gene TRBJ2-5; 7 bases line up with TRBD1. The junction had 5 bases not matched to a gene; V was cut back by 1 base and J by 0 bases. This CDR3 region has 15 residues. Germline V lookup: CDR1 SQVTM, CDR2 ANQGSEA. CDR3 sequence reads: CSVEVGRGYQETQYF. The CDR3 coding sequence is TGCAGCGTTGAAGTGGGCAGGGGGTACCAAGAGACCCAGTACTTC.